These 5 T cell receptor beta chains came from one sample sequenced in a study of human T cells and chemical hapten exposure. TCRdb called the RACE reads again in MiXCR, with one record for every CDR3 protein. Of some 170,000 distinct CDR3 sequences listed, about 30% are singletons. Time point described: patch test 3, about 24 weeks after DPC sensitization. Regarding treatment: therapeutic diphenylcyclopropenone sensitization with weekly scalp DPC. Here the sequenced sample was whole blood, taken in connection with sensitization to the hapten diphenylcyclopropenone (DPC). These TCRs come from a woman between 18 and 29 years old with alopecia areata. Some clones in this sample may be carry-over from other donors' samples.

This clonotype was picked up a small number of times. This rearrangement joins TRBV4-2 to TRBJ2-6, with 8 bases that match TRBD1. Germline-derived CDR1 and CDR2 are LGHNA and YNFKEQ. With V trimmed by 3 bases and J by 0 bases, 1 base remained unmatched. This CDR3 region has 16 residues. This CDR3 is CASSQTGVSGANVLTF. The CDR3 DNA is TGTGCCAGCAGCCAGACAGGGGTCTCTGGGGCCAACGTCCTGACTTTC.

This clonotype appeared a few times. The chain couples TRBV20-1 to TRBJ1-2; 7 bases are a match to TRBD1. CDR1 and CDR2 (germline): DFQATT, SNEGSKA (reference sequence). The CDR3 spans 14 residues. V was pared by 5 bases and J by 7 bases, with 13 bases of the junction left unmatched. The CDR3 here is CSASGTVLNRGYTF. The CDR3 DNA reads as TGCAGTGCTTCCGGGACAGTTTTAAACCGTGGCTACACCTTC.

V and J are TRBV6-2 or TRBV6-3 and TRBJ2-7; possibly TRBD2 for D (6 bases). Germline loops: CDR1 MNHEY, CDR2 SVGEGT. Trimming took 6 bases from V and 4 from J, leaving 19 bases between them. This CDR3 is 15 amino acids long. The CDR3 sequence: CASSNPSAARYEQYF. DNA of the CDR3: TGTGCCAGCAGCAACCCTAGCGCCGCCCGGTACGAGCAGTACTTC.

The chain combines TRBV4-1 with TRBJ2-1; maybe TRBD2 (6 bases). The V and J ends lost 4 bases and 9 bases respectively, with 19 bases between them. Germline V CDR1 and CDR2: MGHRA, YSYEKL. This CDR3 comprises 15 residues. Here the CDR3 reads CASSPETAGLGEQFF. The DNA for the CDR3 is TGCGCCAGCAGCCCAGAGACGGCGGGACTGGGTGAGCAGTTCTTC.

This clonotype has more than one count but fewer than ten. The chain combines TRBV5-4 with TRBJ2-3, with TRBD1 matching 7 bases. Germline loops: CDR1 SGHNT, CDR2 YYREEE (reference sequence). The CDR3 consists of 14 residues. The J segment lost 6 bases and the V segment lost 6 bases, leaving 10 bases of the junction unmatched. CDR3 DNA sequence: TGTGCCAGCACCTTTGGGGACAGCGGCGATACGCAGTATTTT. Amino acid sequence: CASTFGDSGDTQYF. The whole variable domain, remainder taken from reference TRBV5-4 and TRBJ2-3, is ETGVTQSPTHLIKTRGQQVTLRCSSQSGHNTVSWYQQALGQGPQFIFQYYREEENGRGNFPPRFSGLQFPNYSSELNVNALELDDSALYLCASTFGDSGDTQYFGPGTRLTVL.